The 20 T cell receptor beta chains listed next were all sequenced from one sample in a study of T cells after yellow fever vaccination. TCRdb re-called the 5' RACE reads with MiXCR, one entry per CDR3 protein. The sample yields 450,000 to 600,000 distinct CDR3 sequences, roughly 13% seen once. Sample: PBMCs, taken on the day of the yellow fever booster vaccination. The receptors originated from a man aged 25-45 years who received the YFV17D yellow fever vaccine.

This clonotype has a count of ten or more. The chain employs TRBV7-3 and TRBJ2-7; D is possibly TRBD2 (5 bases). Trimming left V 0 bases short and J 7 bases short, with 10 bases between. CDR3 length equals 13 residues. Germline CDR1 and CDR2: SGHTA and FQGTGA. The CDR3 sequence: CASSLTTTGEQYF. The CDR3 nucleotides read TGTGCCAGCAGCTTAACGACTACCGGAGAGCAGTACTTC.

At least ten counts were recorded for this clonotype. The DNA for the CDR3 is TGTGCCACGGGACTAGCGGCACAAGAGACCCAGTACTTC. Its translation is CATGLAAQETQYF. V and J are TRBV24-1 and TRBJ2-5; 11 nucleotides align to TRBD2. With 10 bases clipped from V and 2 bases from J, the junction kept 2 bases outside the gene matches. Germline V CDR1 and CDR2: KGHDR, SFDVKD. This CDR3 spans 13 amino acids.

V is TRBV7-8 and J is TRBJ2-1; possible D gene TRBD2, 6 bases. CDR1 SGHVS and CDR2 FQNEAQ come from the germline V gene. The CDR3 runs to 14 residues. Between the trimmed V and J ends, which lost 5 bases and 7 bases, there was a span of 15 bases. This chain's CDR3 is CASSPRLAPNEQFF. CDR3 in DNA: TGTGCCAGCAGCCCGCGGCTAGCGCCTAATGAGCAGTTCTTC.

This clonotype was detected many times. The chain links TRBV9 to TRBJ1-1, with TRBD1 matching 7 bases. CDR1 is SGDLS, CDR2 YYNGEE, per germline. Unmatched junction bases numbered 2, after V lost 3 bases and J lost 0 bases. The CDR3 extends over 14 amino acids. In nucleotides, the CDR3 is TGTGCCAGCAGCGCCGGACAGGTGAACACTGAAGCTTTCTTT. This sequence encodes CASSAGQVNTEAFF.

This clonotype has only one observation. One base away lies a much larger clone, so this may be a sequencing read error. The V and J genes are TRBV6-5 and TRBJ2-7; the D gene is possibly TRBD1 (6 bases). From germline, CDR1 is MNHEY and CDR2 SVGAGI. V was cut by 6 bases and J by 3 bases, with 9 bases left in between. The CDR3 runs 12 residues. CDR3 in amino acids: CASRGTNYEQYF. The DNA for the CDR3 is TGTGCCAGCAGGGGGACAAACTACGAGCAGTACTTC.

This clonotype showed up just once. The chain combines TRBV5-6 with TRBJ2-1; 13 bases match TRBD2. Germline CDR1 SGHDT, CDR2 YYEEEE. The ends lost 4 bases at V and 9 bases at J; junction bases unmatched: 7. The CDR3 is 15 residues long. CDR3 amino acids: CASSRWTSGRIEQFF. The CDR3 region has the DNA TGTGCCAGCAGCCGATGGACTAGCGGGAGAATTGAGCAGTTCTTC. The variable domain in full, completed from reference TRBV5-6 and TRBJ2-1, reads DAGVTQSPTHLIKTRGQQVTLRCSPKSGHDTVSWYQQALGQGPQFIFQYYEEEERQRGNFPDRFSGHQFPNYSSELNVNALLLGDSALYLCASSRWTSGRIEQFFGPGTRLTVL.

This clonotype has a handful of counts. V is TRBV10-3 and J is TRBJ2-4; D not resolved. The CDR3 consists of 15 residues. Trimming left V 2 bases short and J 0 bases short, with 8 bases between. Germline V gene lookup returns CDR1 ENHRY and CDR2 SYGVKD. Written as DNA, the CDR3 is TGTGCCATCAGTGAGGACAAATTAGCCAAAAACATTCAGTACTTC. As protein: CAISEDKLAKNIQYF.

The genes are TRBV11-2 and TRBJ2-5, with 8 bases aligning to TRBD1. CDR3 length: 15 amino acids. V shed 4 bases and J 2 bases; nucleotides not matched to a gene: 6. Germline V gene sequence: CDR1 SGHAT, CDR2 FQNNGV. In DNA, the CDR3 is TGTGCCAGCAGCTCACCCCGGACAGGGCAAGAGACCCAGTACTTC. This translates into CASSSPRTGQETQYF. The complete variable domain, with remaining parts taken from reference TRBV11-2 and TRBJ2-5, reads EAGVAQSPRYKIIEKRQSVAFWCNPISGHATLYWYQQILGQGPKLLIQFQNNGVVDDSQLPKDRFSAERLKGVDSTLKIQPAKLEDSAVYLCASSSPRTGQETQYFGPGTRLLVL.

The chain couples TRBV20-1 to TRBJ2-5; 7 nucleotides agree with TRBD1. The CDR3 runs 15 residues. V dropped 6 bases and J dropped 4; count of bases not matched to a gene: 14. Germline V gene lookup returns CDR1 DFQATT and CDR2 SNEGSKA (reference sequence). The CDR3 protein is CSASTTGISGETQYF. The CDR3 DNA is TGCAGTGCAAGCACGACAGGGATCTCAGGAGAGACCCAGTACTTC.

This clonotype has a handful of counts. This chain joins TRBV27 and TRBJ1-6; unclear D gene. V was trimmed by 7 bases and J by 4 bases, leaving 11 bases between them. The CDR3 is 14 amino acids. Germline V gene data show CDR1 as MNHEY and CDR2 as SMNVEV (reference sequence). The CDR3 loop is CASTGGGYNSPLHF. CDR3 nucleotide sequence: TGTGCCAGCACCGGAGGAGGGTATAATTCACCCCTCCACTTT.

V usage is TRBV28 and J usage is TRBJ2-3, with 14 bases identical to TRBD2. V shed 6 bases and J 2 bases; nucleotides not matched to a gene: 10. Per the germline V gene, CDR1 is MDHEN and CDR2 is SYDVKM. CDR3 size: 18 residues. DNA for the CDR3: TGTGCCAGCAGACCACCGGGACTAGCGGGAGTTTCCACAGATACGCAGTATTTT. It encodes CASRPPGLAGVSTDTQYF.

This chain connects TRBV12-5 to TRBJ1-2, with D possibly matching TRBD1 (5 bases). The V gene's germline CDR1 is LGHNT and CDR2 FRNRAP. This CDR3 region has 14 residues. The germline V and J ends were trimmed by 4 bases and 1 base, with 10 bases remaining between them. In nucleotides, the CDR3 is TGTGCTAGTGGTTCCGGACAAGTTAACTATGGCTACACCTTC. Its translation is CASGSGQVNYGYTF. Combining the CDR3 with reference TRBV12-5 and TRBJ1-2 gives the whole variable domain DARVTQTPRHKVTEMGQEVTMRCQPILGHNTVFWYRQTMMQGLELLAYFRNRAPLDDSGMPKDRFSAEMPDATLATLKIQPSEPRDSAVYFCASGSGQVNYGYTFGSGTRLTVV.

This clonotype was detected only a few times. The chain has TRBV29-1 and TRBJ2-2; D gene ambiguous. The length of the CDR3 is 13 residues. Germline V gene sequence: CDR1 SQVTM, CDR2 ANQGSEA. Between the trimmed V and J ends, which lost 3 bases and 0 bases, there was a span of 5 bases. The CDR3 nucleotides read TGCAGCGTTGATGTAACGAACACCGGGGAGCTGTTTTTT. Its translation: CSVDVTNTGELFF.

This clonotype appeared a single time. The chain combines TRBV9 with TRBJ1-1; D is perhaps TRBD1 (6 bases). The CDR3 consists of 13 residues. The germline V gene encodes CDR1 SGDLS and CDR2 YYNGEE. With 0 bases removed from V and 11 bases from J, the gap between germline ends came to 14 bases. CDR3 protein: CASSVDRGARAFF. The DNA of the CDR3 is TGTGCCAGCAGCGTAGATCGGGGGGCGAGGGCTTTCTTT.

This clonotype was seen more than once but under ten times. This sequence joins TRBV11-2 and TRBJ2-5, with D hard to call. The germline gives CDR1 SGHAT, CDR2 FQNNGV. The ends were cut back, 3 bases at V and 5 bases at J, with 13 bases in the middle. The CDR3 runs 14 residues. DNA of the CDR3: TGTGCCAGCAGCTTCGAGGCCGGGTTGGAGACCCAGTACTTC. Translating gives CASSFEAGLETQYF.

CDR3 nucleotides: TGTGCCTGGATGGGACAGTTCGGCGGGGAGCTGTTTTTT. It specifies CAWMGQFGGELFF. The chain carries TRBV30 and TRBJ2-2, with TRBD1 identical over 7 bases. The V gene end was trimmed by 4 bases and the J gene end by 7 bases; junction bases not matched to a gene: 6. CDR1 GTSNPN and CDR2 SVGIG come from the germline V gene (reference sequence). The length of the CDR3 is 13 residues.

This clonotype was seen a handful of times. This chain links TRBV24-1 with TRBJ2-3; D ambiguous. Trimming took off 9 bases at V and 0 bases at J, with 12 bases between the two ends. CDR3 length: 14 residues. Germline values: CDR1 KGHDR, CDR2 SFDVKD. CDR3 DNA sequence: TGTGCCACCCAGGCTGGGGTTAGCACAGATACGCAGTATTTT. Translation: CATQAGVSTDTQYF.

CDR3 DNA: TGTGCCAGCAGCCAAGAAATGGGGCCGGGATGGAACACTGAAGCTTTCTTT. This encodes CASSQEMGPGWNTEAFF. The chain joins TRBV3-1 to TRBJ1-1, with D possibly matching TRBD1 (5 bases). Trimming took 0 bases from V and 1 from J, leaving 15 bases between them. The CDR3 extends over 17 amino acids. Germline V gene data show CDR1 as LGHDT and CDR2 as YNNKEL (reference sequence). Filled out from reference TRBV3-1 and TRBJ1-1, the complete variable domain reads DTAVSQTPKYLVTQMGNDKSIKCEQNLGHDTMYWYKQDSKKFLKIMFSYNNKELIINETVPNRFSPKSPDKAHLNLHINSLELGDSAVYFCASSQEMGPGWNTEAFFGQGTRLTVV.

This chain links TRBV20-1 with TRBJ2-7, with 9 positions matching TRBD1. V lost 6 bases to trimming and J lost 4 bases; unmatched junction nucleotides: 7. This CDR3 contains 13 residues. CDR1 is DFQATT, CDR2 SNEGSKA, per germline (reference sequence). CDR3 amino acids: CSALQGARYEQYF. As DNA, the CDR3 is TGCAGTGCGTTACAGGGGGCGCGATACGAGCAGTACTTC.

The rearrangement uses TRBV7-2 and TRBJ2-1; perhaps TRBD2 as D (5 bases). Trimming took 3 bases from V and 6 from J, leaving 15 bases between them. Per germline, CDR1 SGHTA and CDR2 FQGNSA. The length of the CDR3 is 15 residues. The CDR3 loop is CASSFEGYRSNEQFF. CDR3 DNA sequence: TGTGCCAGCAGCTTCGAGGGTTATCGATCCAATGAGCAGTTCTTC.